The rows below give T cell receptor beta chains drawn from one sample of a study of T cells in Graves' hyperthyroidism and ophthalmopathy. TCRdb called the multiplex PCR reads again in MiXCR, with one record for every CDR3 protein. The sample shows around 340,000 distinct CDR3 sequences, 15% to 20% of them seen only once. The sample taken for sequencing was blood. These receptors were collected from a woman aged 45-65 years with Graves' hyperthyroidism. CDR3s include the opening cysteine and the closing phenylalanine or tryptophan. Each record gives: clone size, D gene, V gene, J gene, CDR3 protein, CDR3 DNA. D genes are given only for firm matches. Only part of the rows carry a size: once, few, many, or a class if the clone is expanded.

clone size: many; D gene: TRBD2; V gene: TRBV5-1; J gene: TRBJ2-3; CDR3 protein: CASSGEGLAGRDTQYF; CDR3 DNA: TGCGCCAGCAGCGGGGAGGGACTAGCGGGGCGAGATACGCAGTATTTT
clone size: -; D gene: -; V gene: TRBV27; J gene: TRBJ1-2; CDR3 protein: CASSLTRVNGYTF; CDR3 DNA: TGTGCCAGCAGTTTAACAAGGGTTAATGGCTACACCTTC
clone size: many; D gene: -; V gene: TRBV28; J gene: TRBJ2-7; CDR3 protein: CASSTGLPSYEQYF; CDR3 DNA: TGTGCCAGCAGTACCGGACTTCCCTCCTACGAGCAGTACTTC
clone size: few; D gene: TRBD1; V gene: TRBV29-1; J gene: TRBJ2-2; CDR3 protein: CSVEPGGYTGELFF; CDR3 DNA: TGCAGCGTTGAACCAGGGGGATACACCGGGGAGCTGTTTTTT
clone size: -; D gene: TRBD2; V gene: TRBV7-2; J gene: TRBJ2-7; CDR3 protein: CASSYRGGGPYEQYF; CDR3 DNA: TGTGCCAGCAGCTACCGGGGGGGAGGGCCCTACGAGCAGTACTTC
clone size: -; D gene: -; V gene: TRBV20-1; J gene: TRBJ1-1; CDR3 protein: CSARMGNTEAFF; CDR3 DNA: TGCAGTGCTAGAATGGGGAACACTGAAGCTTTCTTT
clone size: many; D gene: TRBD1; V gene: TRBV2; J gene: TRBJ2-2; CDR3 protein: CASRPVAGGSGELFF; CDR3 DNA: TGTGCCAGCAGGCCAGTAGCAGGGGGCTCCGGGGAGCTGTTTTTT
clone size: many; D gene: -; V gene: TRBV27; J gene: TRBJ2-7; CDR3 protein: CASSLSRGNEQYF; CDR3 DNA: TGTGCCAGCAGTTTATCTCGGGGGAACGAGCAGTACTTC
clone size: -; D gene: -; V gene: TRBV6-1; J gene: TRBJ1-1; CDR3 protein: CASSFLPGLRSAEAFF; CDR3 DNA: TGTGCCAGCAGTTTCCTACCGGGACTGAGAAGCGCTGAAGCTTTCTTT
clone size: -; D gene: TRBD1; V gene: TRBV20-1; J gene: TRBJ2-5; CDR3 protein: CSATGGAETQYF; CDR3 DNA: TGCAGTGCTACAGGGGGCGCGGAGACCCAGTACTTC
clone size: -; D gene: -; V gene: TRBV5-1; J gene: TRBJ1-4; CDR3 protein: CASSLGSMGEKLFF; CDR3 DNA: TGCGCCAGCAGCTTAGGATCGATGGGGGAAAAACTGTTTTTT